These T cell receptor beta chains were read from a single sample in a study of blood T cell repertoires in COVID-19. The data were produced by immunoSEQ multiplex PCR, yet TCRdb's version contains in-frame clones alone and is incomplete. The sample has roughly 200,000 clones; about four fifths are singletons. Sequencing was carried out using peripheral blood. The receptors derive from a middle-aged woman with COVID-19, enrolled during active disease. Both conserved end residues are part of each CDR3. D genes are given only for firm matches. Where a row states a size, it is once, few, many or the class of an expanded clone; other rows omit it.

D gene: TRBD1
clone size: -
V gene: TRBV2
CDR3 length: 14
J gene: TRBJ2-3
CDR3 DNA: TGTGCCAGCAGTGCAGGGGGTAGCACAGATACGCAGTATTTT
CDR3 protein: CASSAGGSTDTQYF

D gene: TRBD1
clone size: few
V gene: TRBV11-2
CDR3 length: 14
J gene: TRBJ1-1
CDR3 DNA: TGTGCCAGCACCCTACCGGACAGGGACACTGAAGCTTTCTTT
CDR3 protein: CASTLPDRDTEAFF

D gene: TRBD1
clone size: -
V gene: TRBV19
CDR3 length: 17
J gene: TRBJ1-1
CDR3 DNA: TGTGCCAGTAGTATAGCCCGCACACCCGGACAGGAACGGGAAGCTTTCTTT
CDR3 protein: CASSIARTPGQEREAFF

D gene: TRBD2
clone size: once
V gene: TRBV30
CDR3 length: 13
J gene: TRBJ2-2
CDR3 DNA: TGTGCCTGGAAGCGGGAGAACACCGGGGAGCTGTTTTTT
CDR3 protein: CAWKRENTGELFF

D gene: -
clone size: once
V gene: TRBV25-1
CDR3 length: 16
J gene: TRBJ2-2
CDR3 DNA: TGTGCCAGCAGTGAAAGTTCAGGAATTTTTACCGGGGAGCTGTTTTTT
CDR3 protein: CASSESSGIFTGELFF

D gene: TRBD2
clone size: few
V gene: TRBV5-1
CDR3 length: 15
J gene: TRBJ2-3
CDR3 DNA: TGCGCCAGCAGCTTGGTCGGGGGGTCCACAGATACGCAGTATTTT
CDR3 protein: CASSLVGGSTDTQYF

D gene: -
clone size: -
V gene: TRBV7-8
CDR3 length: 12
J gene: TRBJ2-5
CDR3 DNA: TGTGCCAGCAGCCGCGTGCAAGAGACCCAGTACTTC
CDR3 protein: CASSRVQETQYF

D gene: TRBD1
clone size: -
V gene: TRBV2
CDR3 length: 14
J gene: TRBJ2-5
CDR3 DNA: TGTGCCAGCCTCAGCGGGACAGGGGTTGGGACCCAGTACTTC
CDR3 protein: CASLSGTGVGTQYF

D gene: TRBD1
clone size: -
V gene: TRBV7-9
CDR3 length: 14
J gene: TRBJ1-2
CDR3 DNA: TGTGCCAGCAGCTTAGACAGGGGGCATGGCGGCTACACCTTC
CDR3 protein: CASSLDRGHGGYTF

D gene: -
clone size: -
V gene: TRBV20-1
CDR3 length: 18
J gene: TRBJ2-3
CDR3 DNA: TGCAGTGCTAGTCCGGCGGGACCGAAACGGACGAGCACAGATACGCAGTATTTT
CDR3 protein: CSASPAGPKRTSTDTQYF

D gene: TRBD1
clone size: many
V gene: TRBV9
CDR3 length: 15
J gene: TRBJ2-1
CDR3 DNA: TGTGCCAGCAGCGCCGGGACAGGGGTTTCGTATGAGCAGTTCTTC
CDR3 protein: CASSAGTGVSYEQFF

D gene: TRBD2
clone size: -
V gene: TRBV4-1
CDR3 length: 15
J gene: TRBJ2-5
CDR3 DNA: TGCGCCAGCAGCCAAGTTAAGCGGGAGAGGCAGACCCAGTACTTC
CDR3 protein: CASSQVKRERQTQYF

D gene: -
clone size: -
V gene: TRBV28
CDR3 length: 10
J gene: TRBJ1-2
CDR3 DNA: TGTGCTACACTATACTATGGCTACACCTTC
CDR3 protein: CATLYYGYTF

D gene: -
clone size: -
V gene: TRBV5-4
CDR3 length: 14
J gene: TRBJ2-2
CDR3 DNA: TGTGCCAGCAGCGCAGACACTAACACCGGGGAGCTGTTTTTT
CDR3 protein: CASSADTNTGELFF

D gene: -
clone size: -
V gene: TRBV5-6
CDR3 length: 13
J gene: TRBJ1-2
CDR3 DNA: TGTGCCAGCAGCTTGGACAGCATCTATGGCTACACCTTC
CDR3 protein: CASSLDSIYGYTF

D gene: -
clone size: -
V gene: TRBV5-1
CDR3 length: 16
J gene: TRBJ2-1
CDR3 DNA: TGCGCCAGCAGCTTTTTTCCCGGTCAGGGCAGGGATGAGCAGTTCTTC
CDR3 protein: CASSFFPGQGRDEQFF

D gene: TRBD1
clone size: once
V gene: TRBV5-5
CDR3 length: 16
J gene: TRBJ2-5
CDR3 DNA: TGTGCCAGCAGCTGGAGCCCGGGACAGGGTAGAGAGACCCAGTACTTC
CDR3 protein: CASSWSPGQGRETQYF

D gene: TRBD1
clone size: few
V gene: TRBV4-2
CDR3 length: 16
J gene: TRBJ1-6
CDR3 DNA: TGTGCCAGCAGCCAAGATTTGGACAGGGGAGTCGCACCCCTCCACTTT
CDR3 protein: CASSQDLDRGVAPLHF

D gene: -
clone size: -
V gene: TRBV5-5
CDR3 length: 14
J gene: TRBJ2-3
CDR3 DNA: TGTGCCAGCAGCTTCTGGACAGGCACAGATACGCAGTATTTT
CDR3 protein: CASSFWTGTDTQYF

D gene: -
clone size: -
V gene: TRBV14
CDR3 length: 14
J gene: TRBJ1-2
CDR3 DNA: TGTGCCAGCAGCCAAGATCGGGGGAGTTGGGGCTACACCTTC
CDR3 protein: CASSQDRGSWGYTF

D gene: TRBD1
clone size: -
V gene: TRBV15
CDR3 length: 15
J gene: TRBJ1-3
CDR3 DNA: TGTGCCACCAGCAGCTACAGGGGGCGCGGAAACACCATATATTTT
CDR3 protein: CATSSYRGRGNTIYF

D gene: TRBD1
clone size: -
V gene: TRBV27
CDR3 length: 15
J gene: TRBJ1-2
CDR3 DNA: TGTGCCAGCAGTCCCTCCCTAGACAGGGACTATGGCTACACCTTC
CDR3 protein: CASSPSLDRDYGYTF

D gene: -
clone size: -
V gene: TRBV30
CDR3 length: 15
J gene: TRBJ1-3
CDR3 DNA: TGTGCCTGGAGTGTAGTCAGGGGCTCTGGAAACACCATATATTTT
CDR3 protein: CAWSVVRGSGNTIYF

D gene: -
clone size: -
V gene: TRBV6-7
CDR3 length: 13
J gene: TRBJ2-2
CDR3 DNA: TGTGCCAGCAGTTACTCTATAGCCGGGGAGCTGTTTTTT
CDR3 protein: CASSYSIAGELFF

D gene: -
clone size: -
V gene: TRBV19
CDR3 length: 13
J gene: TRBJ2-1
CDR3 DNA: TGTGCCAGTAGTACGGACATCTACAATGAGCAGTTCTTC
CDR3 protein: CASSTDIYNEQFF

D gene: -
clone size: -
V gene: TRBV20-1
CDR3 length: 11
J gene: TRBJ1-1
CDR3 DNA: TGCAGTGCTAGTTTCGACACTGAAGCTTTCTTT
CDR3 protein: CSASFDTEAFF

D gene: TRBD1
clone size: -
V gene: TRBV10-2
CDR3 length: 13
J gene: TRBJ2-7
CDR3 DNA: TGCGCCAGCAGGTCGGGACAGGCTTACGAGCAGTACTTC
CDR3 protein: CASRSGQAYEQYF

D gene: TRBD2
clone size: -
V gene: TRBV5-1
CDR3 length: 15
J gene: TRBJ2-1
CDR3 DNA: TGCGCCAGCAGCTTGGTGGGAGGGGAGTACAATGAGCAGTTCTTC
CDR3 protein: CASSLVGGEYNEQFF

D gene: -
clone size: few
V gene: TRBV7-2
CDR3 length: 13
J gene: TRBJ1-5
CDR3 DNA: TGTGCCAGCAGCTTAGGCCCCGGGAACGAGGCCCAATTT
CDR3 protein: CASSLGPGNEAQF

D gene: TRBD2
clone size: few
V gene: TRBV4-2
CDR3 length: 17
J gene: TRBJ2-2
CDR3 DNA: TGTGCCAGCAGCCAAGATCTGGGTGGGAGGGCCACCGGGGAGCTGTTTTTT
CDR3 protein: CASSQDLGGRATGELFF

D gene: TRBD2
clone size: few
V gene: TRBV19
CDR3 length: 15
J gene: TRBJ2-3
CDR3 DNA: TGTGCCAGTAGTATCGCGGGAGCGGGGGCAGATACGCAGTATTTT
CDR3 protein: CASSIAGAGADTQYF

D gene: -
clone size: -
V gene: TRBV11-3
CDR3 length: 14
J gene: TRBJ2-3
CDR3 DNA: TGTGCCAGCAGCCCTGGACTTGGCACAGATACGCAGTATTTT
CDR3 protein: CASSPGLGTDTQYF

D gene: TRBD2
clone size: -
V gene: TRBV11-2
CDR3 length: 18
J gene: TRBJ2-5
CDR3 DNA: TGTGCCAGCAGCTTACGGGGGCTAGCGGGAGTAATAGAAGAGACCCAGTACTTC
CDR3 protein: CASSLRGLAGVIEETQYF

D gene: -
clone size: once
V gene: TRBV24-1
CDR3 length: 15
J gene: TRBJ2-1
CDR3 DNA: TGTGCCACCAGTGGTTCATCAGCAGGAGGCAATGAGCAGTTCTTC
CDR3 protein: CATSGSSAGGNEQFF

D gene: TRBD1
clone size: -
V gene: TRBV27
CDR3 length: 15
J gene: TRBJ2-1
CDR3 DNA: TGTGCCAGCAGGGGACAGGGAGACTCCTACAATGAGCAGTTCTTC
CDR3 protein: CASRGQGDSYNEQFF

D gene: TRBD1
clone size: -
V gene: TRBV6-1
CDR3 length: 16
J gene: TRBJ1-6
CDR3 DNA: TGTGCCAGCAGTGGAGGGCTAGGGGACAGCTACTCACCCCTCCACTTT
CDR3 protein: CASSGGLGDSYSPLHF